This T cell receptor beta chain was profiled in a study of T cell clonality in common variable immunodeficiency. Study observations and caveats: Common variable immunodeficiency TCR beta sequences reportedly had fewer deletions and N-nucleotide insertions. Compared with healthy controls, CVID subjects showed increased TCRbeta clonality, mostly in about a third. The cause of increased CVID clonality remains unclear without subpopulation sequencing.

Libraries were prepared by immunoSEQ multiplex PCR; TCRdb keeps only in-frame clonotypes and omits some of them. The sample holds 7,000 to 9,000 clones, and no clone turns up only once. Concerning this clone itself: Its antigen is currently unknown. Coverage ceases 3 residues before the CDR3 finishes, and the germline J gene fills in the end.

Deletions cut 7 bases from V and 1 base from J, with 9 bases between. Germline V gene data show CDR1 as MNHEY and CDR2 as SVGEGT. This CDR3 spans 13 amino acids. Patients and controls were mostly of Caucasian heritage. Replacement immunoglobulin had been given to every CVID subject for at least one year. Material for sequencing was peripheral blood mononuclear cells. The gene calls are TRBV6-2 or TRBV6-3 and TRBJ2-3; D is uncertain. This receptor was taken from a human donor with common variable immunodeficiency. CDR3 DNA, as far as it was read: TGTGCCAGCAAAGGTTTTGGCACAGATACG. Protein product: CASKGFGTDT. The entire CDR3 protein reads CASKGFGTDTQYF.